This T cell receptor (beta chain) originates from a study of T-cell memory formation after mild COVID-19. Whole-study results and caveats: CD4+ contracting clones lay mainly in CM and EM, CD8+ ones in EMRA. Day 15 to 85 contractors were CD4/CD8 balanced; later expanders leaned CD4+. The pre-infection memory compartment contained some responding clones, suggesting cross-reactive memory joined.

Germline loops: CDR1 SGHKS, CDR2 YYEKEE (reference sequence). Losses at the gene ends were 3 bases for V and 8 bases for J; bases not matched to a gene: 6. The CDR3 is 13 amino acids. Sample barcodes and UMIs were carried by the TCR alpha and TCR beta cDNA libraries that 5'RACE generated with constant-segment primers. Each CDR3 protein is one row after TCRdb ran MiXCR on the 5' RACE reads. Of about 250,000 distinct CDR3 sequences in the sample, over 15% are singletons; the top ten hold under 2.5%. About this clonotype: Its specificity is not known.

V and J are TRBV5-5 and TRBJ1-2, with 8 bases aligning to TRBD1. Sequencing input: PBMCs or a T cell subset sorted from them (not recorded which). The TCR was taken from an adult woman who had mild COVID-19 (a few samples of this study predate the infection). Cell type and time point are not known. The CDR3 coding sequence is TGTGCCAGCAGCTCAACAGGGGGTAGGGGCTACACCTTC. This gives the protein CASSSTGGRGYTF.